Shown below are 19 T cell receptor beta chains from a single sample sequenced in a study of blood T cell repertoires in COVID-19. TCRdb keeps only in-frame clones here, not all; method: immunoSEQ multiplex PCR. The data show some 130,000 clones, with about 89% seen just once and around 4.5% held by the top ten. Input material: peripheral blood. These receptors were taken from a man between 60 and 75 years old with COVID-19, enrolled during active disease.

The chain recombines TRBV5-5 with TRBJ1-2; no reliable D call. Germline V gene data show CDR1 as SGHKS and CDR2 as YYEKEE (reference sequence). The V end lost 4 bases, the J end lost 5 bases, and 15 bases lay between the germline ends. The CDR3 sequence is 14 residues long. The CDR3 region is CASSQDPQDYGYTF. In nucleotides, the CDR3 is TGTGCCAGCAGCCAGGATCCTCAGGATTATGGCTACACCTTC.

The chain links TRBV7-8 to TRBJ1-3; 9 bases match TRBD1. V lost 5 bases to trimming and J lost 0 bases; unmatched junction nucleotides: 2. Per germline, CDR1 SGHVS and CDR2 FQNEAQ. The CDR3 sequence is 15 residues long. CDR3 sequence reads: CASSTGGHSGNTIYF. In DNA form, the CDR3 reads TGTGCCAGCAGCACAGGGGGCCACTCTGGAAACACCATATATTTT.

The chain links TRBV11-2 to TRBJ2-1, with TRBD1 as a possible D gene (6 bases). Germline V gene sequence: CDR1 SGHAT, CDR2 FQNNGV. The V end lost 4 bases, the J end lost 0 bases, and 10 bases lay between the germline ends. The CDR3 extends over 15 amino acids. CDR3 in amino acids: CASSYRVLSYNEQFF. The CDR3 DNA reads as TGTGCCAGCAGCTACAGGGTCCTCTCCTACAATGAGCAGTTCTTC.

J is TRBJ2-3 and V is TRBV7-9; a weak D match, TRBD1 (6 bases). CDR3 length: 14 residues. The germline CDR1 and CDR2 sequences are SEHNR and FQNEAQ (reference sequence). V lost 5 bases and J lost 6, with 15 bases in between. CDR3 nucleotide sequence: TGTGCCAGCAGCCATCGACAGGACACGGATACGCAGTATTTT. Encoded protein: CASSHRQDTDTQYF.

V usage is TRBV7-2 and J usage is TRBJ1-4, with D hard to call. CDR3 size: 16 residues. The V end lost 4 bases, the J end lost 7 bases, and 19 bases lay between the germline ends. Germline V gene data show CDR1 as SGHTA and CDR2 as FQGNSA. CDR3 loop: CASSYDLDRRGEKLFF. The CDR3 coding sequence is TGTGCCAGCAGCTATGACTTAGATCGCCGTGGTGAAAAACTGTTTTTT.

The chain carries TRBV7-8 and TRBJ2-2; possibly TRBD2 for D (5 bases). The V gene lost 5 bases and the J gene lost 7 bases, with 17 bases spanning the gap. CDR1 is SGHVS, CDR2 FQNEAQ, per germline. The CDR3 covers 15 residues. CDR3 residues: CASSPHPAGGGELFF. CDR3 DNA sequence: TGTGCCAGCAGCCCACACCCCGCCGGAGGCGGGGAGCTGTTTTTT.

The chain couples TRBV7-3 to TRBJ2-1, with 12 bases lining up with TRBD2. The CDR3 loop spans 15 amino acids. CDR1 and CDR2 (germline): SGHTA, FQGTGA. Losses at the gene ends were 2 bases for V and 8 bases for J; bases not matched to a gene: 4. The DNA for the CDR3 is TGTGCCAGCAGCTTATGGACTAGCGGGGATGATGAGCAGTTCTTC. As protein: CASSLWTSGDDEQFF.

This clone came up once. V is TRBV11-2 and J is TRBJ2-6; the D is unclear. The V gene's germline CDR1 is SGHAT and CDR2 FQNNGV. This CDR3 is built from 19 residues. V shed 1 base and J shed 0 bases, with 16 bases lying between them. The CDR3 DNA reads TGTGCCAGCAGCTTAGGGAGCCCCGGCCGTCCCTCTGGGGCCAACGTCCTGACTTTC. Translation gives CASSLGSPGRPSGANVLTF.

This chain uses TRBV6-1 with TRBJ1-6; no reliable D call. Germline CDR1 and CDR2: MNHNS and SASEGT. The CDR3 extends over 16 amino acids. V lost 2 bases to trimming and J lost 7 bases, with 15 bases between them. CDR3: CASSERRSDPNSPLHF. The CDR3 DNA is TGTGCCAGCAGTGAAAGGAGGTCGGACCCGAATTCACCCCTCCACTTT.

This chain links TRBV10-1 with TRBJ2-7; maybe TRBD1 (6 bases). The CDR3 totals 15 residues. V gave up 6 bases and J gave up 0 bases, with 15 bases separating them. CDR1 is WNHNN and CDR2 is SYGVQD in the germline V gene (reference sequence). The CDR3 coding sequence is TGCGCCAGCAGGGAAGCTCAGGGGCCCTCCTACGAGCAGTACTTC. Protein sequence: CASREAQGPSYEQYF.

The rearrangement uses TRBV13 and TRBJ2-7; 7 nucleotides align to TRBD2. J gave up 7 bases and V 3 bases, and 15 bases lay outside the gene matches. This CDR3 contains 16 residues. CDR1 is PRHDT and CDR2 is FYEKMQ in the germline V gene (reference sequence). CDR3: CASSLGRSGGPREQYF. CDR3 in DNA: TGTGCCAGCAGCTTGGGTCGGTCGGGGGGTCCTAGGGAGCAGTACTTC.

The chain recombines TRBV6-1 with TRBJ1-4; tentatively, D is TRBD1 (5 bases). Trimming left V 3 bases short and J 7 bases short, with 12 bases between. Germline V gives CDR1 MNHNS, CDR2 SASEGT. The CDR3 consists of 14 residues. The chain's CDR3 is CASSEMGGSEKLFF. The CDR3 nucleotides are TGTGCCAGCAGTGAGATGGGGGGAAGTGAAAAACTGTTTTTT.

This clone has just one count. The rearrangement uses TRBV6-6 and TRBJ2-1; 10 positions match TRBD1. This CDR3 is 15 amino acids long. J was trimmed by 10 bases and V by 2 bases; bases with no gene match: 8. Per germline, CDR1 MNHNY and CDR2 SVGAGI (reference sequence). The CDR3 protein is CASSYAETGGREQFF. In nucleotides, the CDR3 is TGTGCCAGCAGTTACGCAGAGACAGGGGGCAGGGAGCAGTTCTTC.

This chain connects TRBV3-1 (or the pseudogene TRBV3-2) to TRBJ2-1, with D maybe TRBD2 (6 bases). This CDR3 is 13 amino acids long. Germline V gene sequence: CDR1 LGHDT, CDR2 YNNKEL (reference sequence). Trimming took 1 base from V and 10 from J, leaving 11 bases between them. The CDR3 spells CASSQVPGVEQFF. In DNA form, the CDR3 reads TGTGCCAGCAGCCAAGTCCCGGGGGTAGAGCAGTTCTTC.

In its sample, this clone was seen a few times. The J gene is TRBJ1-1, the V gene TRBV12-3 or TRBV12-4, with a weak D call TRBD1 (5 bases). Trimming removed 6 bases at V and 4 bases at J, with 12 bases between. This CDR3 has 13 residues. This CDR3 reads CASRLTEITEAFF. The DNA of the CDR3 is TGTGCCAGCAGATTGACAGAGATCACTGAAGCTTTCTTT.

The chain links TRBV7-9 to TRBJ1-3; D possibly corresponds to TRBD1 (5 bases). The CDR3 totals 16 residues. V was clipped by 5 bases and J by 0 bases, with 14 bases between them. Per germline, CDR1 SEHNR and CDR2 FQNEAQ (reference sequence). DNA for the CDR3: TGTGCCAGCAGCCCAGGACACCAACCCTCTGGAAACACCATATATTTT. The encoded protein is CASSPGHQPSGNTIYF.

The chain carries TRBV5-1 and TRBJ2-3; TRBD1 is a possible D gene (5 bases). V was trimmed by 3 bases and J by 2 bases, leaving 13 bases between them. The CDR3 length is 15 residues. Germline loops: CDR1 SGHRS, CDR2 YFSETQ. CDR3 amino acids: CASSSRARDTDTQYF. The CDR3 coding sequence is TGCGCCAGCAGCTCCAGGGCTAGGGACACAGATACGCAGTATTTT. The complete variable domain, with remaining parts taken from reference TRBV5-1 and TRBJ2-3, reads KAGVTQTPRYLIKTRGQQVTLSCSPISGHRSVSWYQQTPGQGLQFLFEYFSETQRNKGNFPGRFSGRQFSNSRSEMNVSTLELGDSALYLCASSSRARDTDTQYFGPGTRLTVL.

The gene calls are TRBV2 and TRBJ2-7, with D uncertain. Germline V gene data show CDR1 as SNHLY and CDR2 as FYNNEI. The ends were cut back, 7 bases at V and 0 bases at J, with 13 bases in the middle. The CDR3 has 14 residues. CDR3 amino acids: CASNQDRSSYEQYF. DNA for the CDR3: TGTGCCAGCAACCAAGACCGGAGCTCCTACGAGCAGTACTTC.

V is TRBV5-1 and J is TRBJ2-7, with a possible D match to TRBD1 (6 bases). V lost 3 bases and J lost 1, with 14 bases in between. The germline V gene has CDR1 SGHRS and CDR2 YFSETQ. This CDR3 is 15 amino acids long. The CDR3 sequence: CASSSPSRGSYEQYF. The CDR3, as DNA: TGCGCCAGCAGCTCCCCGTCCAGGGGATCCTACGAGCAGTACTTC.